A single count supports the clone carrying this TCR beta chain. The target antigen is unknown. The repertoire was sequenced with immunoSEQ multiplex PCR; TCRdb's copy has only in-frame clones and lacks some. The sample has some 140,000 clones, 84% seen once; the top ten hold about 4%. This specimen comes from a study of T cell responses to AZD1222 COVID-19 vaccine. Study-level points and caveats: Targets within unmutated variant regions were reportedly found for nearly half of spike-specific TCRs.

The material sequenced was peripheral blood, taken on day 0 of AZD1222 vaccination. This clonotype was sampled from an adult in good health.

Written as DNA, the CDR3 is TGCGCCAGCAGCTTGGATCAGTTCAGCCCCCAGCATTTT. Its translation is CASSLDQFSPQHF. This chain joins TRBV5-1 and TRBJ1-5; D uncertain. Germline CDR1 and CDR2: SGHRS and YFSETQ. This CDR3 region has 13 residues. Trimming removed 0 bases at V and 10 bases at J, with 11 bases between.